The sequence of this TCR beta chain was determined in a study of blood T cell repertoires in COVID-19. Whole-study context: Samples came from the United States, Italy and Spain, spanning acute and convalescent COVID-19. From T cells, B-cell-depleted T cells, or PBMCs came the material, which was cDNA or gDNA.

The germline V gene encodes CDR1 SNHLY and CDR2 FYNNEI. Germline trimming cut 3 bases from V and 4 bases from J; bases unmatched to any gene: 6. The CDR3 spans 14 residues. In the authors' workflow: Reference gene primer amplification yielded estimated nucleated cell counts. This table comes from immunoSEQ multiplex PCR, and its TCRdb copy is limited to in-frame clones, with some not included. That table furnishes V, J and clone size, whereas the DNA furnished D and trimming. The sample consists of about 100,000 clones, about 77% of them appearing once. J is TRBJ2-7 and V is TRBV2; 7 bases agree with TRBD1. This sequence was found in a man aged 65 to 85 with active or convalescent COVID-19. Sequences were obtained from peripheral blood. The CDR3 sequence: CASSDRTGHYEQYF. In DNA form, the CDR3 reads TGTGCCAGCAGTGACCGGACAGGTCATTACGAGCAGTACTTC.